Included here is one T cell receptor beta chain sequence, with context. Germline CDR1 SEHNR, CDR2 FQNEAQ (reference sequence). V lost 1 base and J lost 6, with 4 bases in between. The CDR3 consists of 12 residues. The entry originates in a study of T cell repertoires in ileal Crohn's disease. Study-wide context: About 36% were active smokers at surgery; median disease duration was nearly eight years. All patients had surgery for stricturing (approximately 60%) or penetrating (about 40%) disease.

Only in-frame clones appear in the TCRdb table, and some are missing; sequencing was by immunoSEQ multiplex PCR. The sample lists approximately 5,000 clones; around 96% were seen once. The genes are TRBV7-9 and TRBJ2-1; the D is unclear. This TCR was recovered from an adult with Crohn's disease. The specimen sequenced was ileal tissue. CDR3 loop: CASSLDSNEQFF. The CDR3 DNA sequence: TGTGCCAGCAGCTTAGACAGCAATGAGCAGTTCTTC.